This T cell receptor (beta chain) was profiled in a study of tumor-infiltrating lymphocytes in oesophageal squamous cell carcinoma listed by TCRdb under 2016. Library method: PCR. Instrument on record: Illumina HiSeq 2000. The public reads were run again by TCRdb, first through fastp at Q25 and then through MiXCR, and only productive beta chains were kept. All rows with the same CDR3 protein become a single entry with the most common DNA and genes. Across this sample there are fewer than 11,000 distinct CDR3 sequences, with 58% seen only once. Clones ranked in the top ten supply 30% to 45% of the sample. The junction carries 8 bases between V and J, which are trimmed by 0 bases and 4 bases respectively. The CDR3 sequence holds 13 residues, the cysteine and phenylalanine included. The CDR3 DNA has 39 bases and is translated from base 1. The germline V gene (reference sequence) provides CDR1 DFQATT and CDR2 SNEGSKA.

This clonotype was recorded many times. Which antigen it targets is not known. The record has no base qualities; no much larger clone is one base away. The sample was esophageal tumor tissue. The chain employs TRBV20-1 and TRBJ2-3; the D assignment is uncertain and may be TRBD1 or TRBD2, with 5 bases supporting each. This receptor was identified in a female donor with esophageal squamous cell carcinoma. The CDR3 sequence is CSAREGTPDTQYF. The DNA sequence is given as TGCAGTGCTAGAGAGGGGACCCCAGATACGCAGTATTTT.